These 3 T cell receptor beta chains were sequenced from one sample in a study of Ad26.COV2.S vaccination and SARS-CoV-2 variants. Treatment in this sample: roughly 19 received Ad26.COV2.S at low or high dose, single or two shots; several received placebo; per-sample allocation not given. Material that was analyzed had been drawn on day 63 after the first vaccine or placebo injection. Method: immunoSEQ multiplex PCR; TCRdb's copy keeps in-frame clones and lacks some. The data show nearly 400,000 clones, about nine tenths seen once. The sequencing used peripheral blood, collected in a trial of Ad26.COV2.S vaccine versus placebo. The receptor set was obtained from a person aged 18 to 65 who received the Ad26.COV2.S COVID-19 vaccine or a placebo.

The J gene is TRBJ2-2, the V gene TRBV27, with D tentatively TRBD1 or TRBD2 (6 bases each). This CDR3 region has 16 residues. Germline-derived CDR1 and CDR2 are MNHEY and SMNVEV (reference sequence). The ends were cut back, 5 bases at V and 5 bases at J, with 18 bases in the middle. The CDR3 DNA sequence: TGTGCCAGCAGTCTCGGAGAGACAGGAGGGACCGGGGAGCTGTTTTTT. Protein: CASSLGETGGTGELFF.

This sequence joins TRBV7-9 and TRBJ1-2, with 7 nucleotides matching TRBD1. V was clipped by 6 bases and J by 1 base; unmatched bases: 5. Germline CDR1 is SEHNR and CDR2 is FQNEAQ (reference sequence). CDR3 length equals 14 residues. CDR3 sequence reads: CASSRQGINYGYTF. CDR3 nucleotide sequence: TGTGCCAGCAGTCGACAGGGTATTAACTATGGCTACACCTTC.

This clone has only one observation. The CDR3 nucleotides are TGTGCCAGCAGTCTGGTGGGGAACACTGAAGCTTTCTTT. The encoded protein is CASSLVGNTEAFF. The rearrangement joins TRBV28 to TRBJ1-1; D not resolved. CDR1 and CDR2 (germline): MDHEN, SYDVKM. V shed 5 bases and J shed 1 base, with 8 bases lying between them. The CDR3 consists of 13 residues.